These 22 T cell receptor beta chains were all obtained from the same sample, sequenced in a study of PD-1 blockade in classical Hodgkin lymphoma. Libraries were prepared by immunoSEQ multiplex PCR; TCRdb keeps only in-frame clonotypes and omits some of them. Of under 70,000 clones in the sample, approximately 90% were seen once. Every patient relapsed after autologous stem cell transplantation, and brentuximab vedotin exposure varied. The specimen was peripheral blood mononuclear cells (PBMCs), collected at baseline. The receptors stem from a human donor with classical Hodgkin lymphoma.

This rearrangement joins TRBV2 to TRBJ2-4, with D possibly being TRBD1 or TRBD2 (5 bases each). This CDR3 comprises 14 residues. Germline values: CDR1 SNHLY, CDR2 FYNNEI. V lost 8 bases and J 3 bases, leaving 14 bases between the germline ends. CDR3 bases: TGTGCCAGCGGATTGTCTGGGGGCAAAAACATTCAGTACTTC. This encodes CASGLSGGKNIQYF.

This chain uses TRBV30 with TRBJ2-3; D ambiguous. The ends were cut back, 2 bases at V and 4 bases at J, with 10 bases in the middle. The CDR3 has 13 residues. Germline lookup yields CDR1 GTSNPN and CDR2 SVGIG (reference sequence). CDR3 protein: CAWSTAGPDTQYF. The CDR3 DNA reads TGTGCCTGGAGTACCGCCGGGCCAGATACGCAGTATTTT.

A few counts support this clone. This chain uses TRBV5-6 with TRBJ1-5; D is unresolved. With 3 bases removed from V and 5 bases from J, the gap between germline ends came to 9 bases. Germline CDR1 and CDR2: SGHDT and YYEEEE. This CDR3 has 13 residues. CDR3 coding DNA: TGTGCCAGCAGCTGCTGGGATCATCAGCCCCAGCATTTT. Translated, it gives CASSCWDHQPQHF.

This clone was counted once. The chain has TRBV6-6 and TRBJ2-5, with D maybe TRBD1 (5 bases). Germline V gene data show CDR1 as MNHNY and CDR2 as SVGAGI (reference sequence). The CDR3 spans 13 residues. With 7 bases removed from V and 5 bases from J, the gap between germline ends came to 14 bases. CDR3: CASILPRVETQYF. The CDR3, as DNA: TGTGCCAGCATTTTACCCAGGGTGGAGACCCAGTACTTC.

This clone showed up just once. This chain links TRBV30 with TRBJ1-2, with D hard to call. V shed 3 bases and J shed 3 bases, with 11 bases lying between them. This CDR3 has 13 residues. Germline CDR1 is GTSNPN and CDR2 is SVGIG (reference sequence). The CDR3 loop is CAWSLLLDYGYTF. CDR3 in DNA: TGTGCCTGGAGCTTGCTCTTGGACTATGGCTACACCTTC.

Points on this clone: The sample has other DNA sequences that encode this CDR3 too. The V gene is TRBV5-6, the J gene TRBJ2-7, with 9 bases matching TRBD1. Trimming took 4 bases from V and 4 from J; bases not matched to a gene: 9. Germline V gene data show CDR1 as SGHDT and CDR2 as YYEEEE. The CDR3 sequence is 15 residues long. This chain's CDR3 is CASSLGQGLTYEQYF. The CDR3 DNA follows: TGTGCCAGCAGCCTGGGACAGGGACTAACTTACGAGCAGTACTTC.

The chain links TRBV9 to TRBJ1-6; no definite D call. This CDR3 is built from 14 residues. Germline assignment: CDR1 SGDLS and CDR2 YYNGEE. The V end lost 3 bases, the J end lost 0 bases, and 4 bases lay between the germline ends. CDR3 coding DNA: TGTGCCAGCAGCGAGGGCTCCTATAATTCACCCCTCCACTTT. Residues: CASSEGSYNSPLHF.

This chain links TRBV18 with TRBJ1-2; D is perhaps TRBD1 (5 bases). CDR1 and CDR2 from the germline V gene are KGHSH and LQKENI. The CDR3 consists of 15 residues. The V and J ends lost 4 bases and 6 bases respectively, with 18 bases between them. The CDR3 bases are TGTGCCAGCTCACTGTCCTTATCCGGGGCTGATGGCTACACCTTC. It yields the protein CASSLSLSGADGYTF.

This clone was found a few times. The rearrangement uses TRBV19 and TRBJ2-1; D is uncertain. V shed 5 bases and J shed 0 bases, with 11 bases lying between them. Germline values: CDR1 LNHDA, CDR2 SQIVND (reference sequence). CDR3 size: 15 residues. The CDR3 here is CASSGAQSSYNEQFF. CDR3 sequence (DNA): TGTGCCAGTAGTGGCGCGCAGAGCTCCTACAATGAGCAGTTCTTC. The full variable domain, with the rest looked up from reference TRBV19 and TRBJ2-1, is DGGITQSPKYLFRKEGQNVTLSCEQNLNHDAMYWYRQDPGQGLRLIYYSQIVNDFQKGDIAEGYSVSREKKESFPLTVTSAQKNPTAFYLCASSGAQSSYNEQFFGPGTRLTVL.

A word on this clone: At one end the junction does not follow the germline gene, possibly because of a read error. The chain employs TRBV23-1 and TRBJ1-4, with D perhaps matching TRBD1 (5 bases). TRBV23-1 is an ORF, with its function uncertain. The length of the CDR3 is 10 residues. In nucleotides, the CDR3 is TGCGCCAGCAGTCAATCGGGGGTGATTTTT. Residues: CASSQSGVIF.

The chain has TRBV27 and TRBJ2-7; D gene unclear. Looked up from germline, CDR1 is MNHEY and CDR2 is SMNVEV (reference sequence). V was cut by 4 bases and J by 7 bases, with 8 bases left in between. The CDR3 runs to 11 residues. CDR3 DNA sequence: TGTGCCAGCAGTTCCGTTCGGGAGCAGTACTTC. It translates to CASSSVREQYF.

This chain joins TRBV10-3 and TRBJ2-3; 8 nucleotides line up with TRBD2. J lost 2 bases, V lost 5 bases, and 3 bases had no gene match. Germline CDR1 and CDR2: ENHRY and SYGVKD. CDR3 length: 14 residues. The CDR3 protein is CAISWRGDTDTQYF. The CDR3 DNA reads TGTGCCATCAGTTGGCGGGGGGACACAGATACGCAGTATTTT.

The chain recombines TRBV5-1 with TRBJ1-3, with no clear D. Germline CDR1 and CDR2: SGHRS and YFSETQ. This CDR3 spans 13 amino acids. V was cut by 3 bases and J by 0 bases, with 4 bases left in between. The DNA of the CDR3 is TGCGCCAGCAGCTCAATCTCTGGAAACACCATATATTTT. This translates into CASSSISGNTIYF.

V usage is TRBV10-1 and J usage is TRBJ2-1, with D possibly matching TRBD1 (6 bases). From germline, CDR1 is WNHNN and CDR2 SYGVQD (reference sequence). Deletions cut 6 bases from V and 1 base from J, with 19 bases between. The CDR3 is made up of 17 amino acids. The CDR3 sequence is CASSRGQSSTSYNEQFF. The CDR3 nucleotides are TGCGCCAGCAGCCGCGGACAGTCATCTACTTCCTACAATGAGCAGTTCTTC.

The chain combines TRBV5-1 with TRBJ1-2, with 8 bases identical to TRBD1. Germline V CDR1 and CDR2: SGHRS, YFSETQ. V trimming: 0 bases; J trimming: 5 bases; junction bases outside the gene matches: 3. The CDR3 sequence is 14 residues long. CDR3 DNA sequence: TGCGCCAGCAGCTTGGAGACAGGGGTATATGGCTACACCTTC. Translating it yields CASSLETGVYGYTF.

The chain links TRBV19 to TRBJ2-2; 13 nucleotides line up with TRBD2. CDR3 size: 17 residues. Germline CDR1 is LNHDA and CDR2 is SQIVND (reference sequence). The J segment lost 3 bases and the V segment lost 8 bases, leaving 9 bases of the junction unmatched. The CDR3 DNA follows: TGTGCCAGTGGGAAACTAGCGGGGGGGCCGGACACCGGGGAGCTGTTTTTT. Protein product: CASGKLAGGPDTGELFF.

The chain recombines TRBV11-3 with TRBJ2-7; D perhaps matches TRBD2 (7 bases). CDR3 length: 14 amino acids. With 5 bases removed from V and 2 bases from J, the gap between germline ends came to 13 bases. Germline-derived CDR1 and CDR2 are SGHNT and YENEEA. The CDR3 sequence: CASSKGGVAYEQYF. The CDR3 DNA reads as TGTGCCAGCAGCAAAGGGGGGGTAGCCTACGAGCAGTACTTC.

This chain connects TRBV7-9 to TRBJ2-2, with a possible D match to TRBD2 (5 bases). V was clipped by 2 bases and J by 6 bases, with 13 bases between them. This CDR3 is built from 15 residues. Germline CDR1 and CDR2: SEHNR and FQNEAQ (reference sequence). The CDR3 bases are TGTGCCAGCAGCTTAAGGCTAGCCCTCCCCGGGGAGCTGTTTTTT. Its protein is CASSLRLALPGELFF.

The genes are TRBV7-9 and TRBJ2-6; 8 bases map to TRBD1. Germline values: CDR1 SEHNR, CDR2 FQNEAQ (reference sequence). The CDR3 loop spans 19 amino acids. J gave up 0 bases and V 5 bases, and 12 bases lay outside the gene matches. For the CDR3, the DNA is TGTGCCAGCAGCGTGCGGCTAGGGACAGGATTCTCTGGGGCCAACGTCCTGACTTTC. This codes for CASSVRLGTGFSGANVLTF.

V and J are TRBV30 and TRBJ2-5; 7 bases fit TRBD1. The CDR3 is 13 residues long. The V gene's germline CDR1 is GTSNPN and CDR2 SVGIG (reference sequence). V gave up 4 bases and J gave up 3 bases; unmatched junction bases: 5. CDR3 in DNA: TGTGCCTGGACCGGGACAGTCGAAGAGACCCAGTACTTC. As protein: CAWTGTVEETQYF.

The DNA for the CDR3 is TGCAGCGCCATGCCCCGGGCTGGGGCTTTCTTT. This translates into CSAMPRAGAFF. The rearrangement uses TRBV29-1 and TRBJ1-1; D is ambiguous. The CDR3 length is 11 residues. CDR1 is SQVTM, CDR2 ANQGSEA, per germline. Trimming removed 7 bases at V and 11 bases at J, with 17 bases between.

V is TRBV11-2 and J is TRBJ2-3, with 7 bases that match TRBD2. Germline V gene data show CDR1 as SGHAT and CDR2 as FQNNGV. Trimming took 7 bases from V and 7 from J; bases not matched to a gene: 11. The CDR3 is made up of 14 amino acids. The CDR3 sequence: CASMGGMLENTQYF. Written as DNA, the CDR3 is TGTGCCAGCATGGGGGGGATGCTAGAGAATACGCAGTATTTT.